The 24 T cell receptor beta chains reported below all come from one sample, sequenced in a study of T cells in Graves' hyperthyroidism and ophthalmopathy. Researchers amplified the TCR beta CDR3 regions from RNA transcripts. With the HTBI primer set, the TCR CDR3 went through a first round of RT-PCR. TCRdb redid the calling of the multiplex PCR reads with MiXCR, one entry per CDR3 protein. The table lists hundreds of thousands of distinct CDR3 sequences, 14% to 15% of them singletons. Material: blood. All receptors come from a man aged 18 to 35 with Graves' ophthalmopathy.

The chain combines TRBV6-1 with TRBJ1-2, with 10 bases lining up with TRBD1. V lost 6 bases to trimming and J lost 4 bases; unmatched junction nucleotides: 5. CDR1 MNHNS and CDR2 SASEGT come from the germline V gene. This CDR3 spans 14 amino acids. CDR3 sequence reads: CASRETGGPYGYTF. CDR3 bases: TGTGCCAGCAGGGAGACAGGGGGCCCCTATGGCTACACCTTC.

The gene calls are TRBV20-1 and TRBJ1-5; TRBD1 might be the D (6 bases). The CDR3 has 16 residues. The ends were cut back, 0 bases at V and 7 bases at J, with 19 bases in the middle. CDR1 is DFQATT and CDR2 is SNEGSKA in the germline V gene (reference sequence). CDR3 bases: TGCAGTGCTAGAGATCTGAGGTCAGGGGATGGCCAGCCCCAGCATTTT. Its translation: CSARDLRSGDGQPQHF.

This clonotype was seen repeatedly, ten times or more. The CDR3 loop is CATSRDFPVGGSTDTQYF. The CDR3 nucleotides are TGTGCCACCAGCAGAGATTTCCCTGTGGGGGGGAGTACAGATACGCAGTATTTT. This chain links TRBV15 with TRBJ2-3; 7 bases agree with TRBD2. V shed 0 bases and J 3 bases; nucleotides not matched to a gene: 12. The germline V gene has CDR1 LNHNV and CDR2 YYDKDF (reference sequence). The CDR3 runs to 18 residues.

This clonotype was seen repeatedly, ten times or more. This chain links TRBV12-3 or TRBV12-4 with TRBJ1-1; no clear D gene. The CDR3 sequence is 14 residues long. V lost 6 bases and J 0 bases, leaving 11 bases between the germline ends. The chain's CDR3 is CASSRVAMNTEAFF. The CDR3, as DNA: TGTGCCAGCAGCCGAGTAGCCATGAACACTGAAGCTTTCTTT.

The V and J genes are TRBV29-1 and TRBJ2-2, with D hard to call. This CDR3 is 13 amino acids long. V lost 4 bases and J 2 bases, leaving 8 bases between the germline ends. The germline CDR1 and CDR2 sequences are SQVTM and ANQGSEA. The CDR3, as DNA: TGCAGCGTTGGGGTAGAAAACACCGGGGAGCTGTTTTTT. Translation: CSVGVENTGELFF.

This clonotype has more than one count but fewer than ten. This may arise from a read error, as a much more abundant clone is one base away. The conserved phenylalanine or tryptophan is not found at the CDR3 terminus, so this likely reflects a read error. The chain is built from TRBV6-1 and TRBJ1-1; 7 positions match TRBD1. The CDR3 has 14 residues. V was pared by 6 bases and J by 0 bases, with 4 bases of the junction left unmatched. The V gene's germline CDR1 is MNHNS and CDR2 SASEGT. The CDR3 protein is CASREGQMNTEAFL. As DNA, the CDR3 is TGTGCCAGCAGGGAGGGACAGATGAACACTGAAGCTTTCCTT.

This clonotype was seen ten or more times. The chain uses TRBV7-2 and TRBJ1-6; D is undetermined. Germline values: CDR1 SGHTA, CDR2 FQGNSA. V was shortened by 2 bases and J by 6 bases, with 17 bases between the two germline ends. This CDR3 region has 17 residues. The CDR3, as DNA: TGTGCCAGCAGCTTACGTCTGGGCTTCCCTATTAATTCACCCCTCCACTTT. This codes for CASSLRLGFPINSPLHF.

This clonotype has ten or more counts. This chain links TRBV2 with TRBJ2-3; TRBD2 matches at 15 bases. Germline loops: CDR1 SNHLY, CDR2 FYNNEI. J gave up 4 bases and V 4 bases, and 0 bases lay outside the gene matches. The CDR3 is 15 residues long. The CDR3 loop is CASSGTSGGADTQYF. In DNA form, the CDR3 reads TGTGCCAGCAGTGGGACTAGCGGGGGGGCAGATACGCAGTATTTT.

As regards this clonotype: It may be a read error: a sequence one base away is much more abundant. It is likely a read error, because the conserved phenylalanine at the end of the CDR3 is missing. The rearrangement links TRBV6-5 to TRBJ1-1; tentatively, D is TRBD1 (6 bases). V dropped 0 bases and J dropped 1 base, with 9 bases sitting between them. This CDR3 has 15 residues. The germline gives CDR1 MNHEY, CDR2 SVGAGI. The CDR3, as DNA: TGTGCCAGCAGTTACTCAGGGGGTTCGAACACTGAAGCTTTCTCT. Amino acid sequence: CASSYSGGSNTEAFS.

The chain has TRBV20-1 and TRBJ1-6, with 7 bases that match TRBD1. Trimming took 0 bases from V and 10 from J; bases not matched to a gene: 9. The CDR3 is made up of 15 amino acids. The germline V gene encodes CDR1 DFQATT and CDR2 SNEGSKA (reference sequence). The CDR3 loop reads CSARERTGLGSPLHF. The CDR3 bases are TGCAGTGCTAGAGAGCGGACAGGTTTGGGCTCACCCCTCCACTTT.

The chain joins TRBV6-1 to TRBJ1-2, with D maybe TRBD1 (6 bases). Germline V gives CDR1 MNHNS, CDR2 SASEGT. The germline V and J ends were trimmed by 5 bases and 4 bases, with 8 bases remaining between them. The CDR3 loop spans 12 amino acids. Written as DNA, the CDR3 is TGTGCCAGCAGTAGGGGGATCTATGGCTACACCTTC. Protein: CASSRGIYGYTF.

This clonotype was detected ten times or more. The rearrangement links TRBV3-1 to TRBJ2-1; TRBD1 matches at 10 bases. In germline, CDR1 is LGHDT, CDR2 YNNKEL (reference sequence). The CDR3 spans 14 residues. V was pared by 6 bases and J by 7 bases, with 6 bases of the junction left unmatched. The CDR3 spells CASRRQGAGNEQFF. Here the CDR3 DNA reads TGTGCCAGCAGGAGACAGGGGGCCGGGAATGAGCAGTTCTTC.

The rearrangement joins TRBV24-1 to TRBJ2-3, with unresolved D. Deletions cut 3 bases from V and 3 bases from J, with 9 bases between. This CDR3 is built from 14 residues. Looked up from germline, CDR1 is KGHDR and CDR2 is SFDVKD. The CDR3 loop is CATSDEWTTDTQYF. CDR3 nucleotide sequence: TGTGCCACCAGTGATGAGTGGACGACAGATACGCAGTATTTT.

The rearrangement links TRBV5-6 to TRBJ2-7; D is tentatively TRBD1 or TRBD2 (5 bases each). The CDR3 runs to 13 residues. V was trimmed by 4 bases and J by 5 bases, leaving 13 bases between them. Germline V gene data show CDR1 as SGHDT and CDR2 as YYEEEE. The CDR3 sequence: CASSGGIDHEQYF. The DNA of the CDR3 is TGTGCCAGCAGCGGGGGAATAGACCACGAGCAGTACTTC. The full variable domain, its missing parts supplied by reference TRBV5-6 and TRBJ2-7, is DAGVTQSPTHLIKTRGQQVTLRCSPKSGHDTVSWYQQALGQGPQFIFQYYEEEERQRGNFPDRFSGHQFPNYSSELNVNALLLGDSALYLCASSGGIDHEQYFGPGTRLTVT.

There are many counts of this clonotype. The J gene is TRBJ1-2, the V gene TRBV30, with a weak D call TRBD1 (5 bases). The V end lost 4 bases, the J end lost 3 bases, and 21 bases lay between the germline ends. Germline V lookup: CDR1 GTSNPN, CDR2 SVGIG (reference sequence). The CDR3 sequence is 16 residues long. The CDR3, as DNA: TGTGCCTGGACCCTGCCCGGAGGGGCGCGGGACTATGGCTACACCTTC. Protein product: CAWTLPGGARDYGYTF.

In this sample, this clonotype turned up many times. J is TRBJ1-2 and V is TRBV6-1; D not certain. Between the trimmed V and J ends, which lost 0 bases and 4 bases, there was a span of 15 bases. Per germline, CDR1 MNHNS and CDR2 SASEGT. The CDR3 has 16 amino acids. The CDR3 region is CASSEAPGSSFYGYTF. Written as DNA, the CDR3 is TGTGCCAGCAGTGAAGCGCCGGGCAGTTCCTTCTATGGCTACACCTTC.

This clonotype showed up many times. The J gene is TRBJ2-5, the V gene TRBV7-6, with TRBD2 as a possible D gene (6 bases). Germline V gene sequence: CDR1 SGHVS, CDR2 FNYEAQ. The CDR3 has 14 amino acids. V was cut by 7 bases and J by 5 bases, with 17 bases left in between. Here the CDR3 DNA reads TGTGCCAGCACCGCTCAGGAGGGTAGCGAGACCCAGTACTTC. It specifies CASTAQEGSETQYF.

V and J are TRBV9 and TRBJ2-1; 7 bases map to TRBD2. The CDR3 has 15 residues. With 0 bases clipped from V and 8 bases from J, the junction kept 8 bases outside the gene matches. Germline V lookup: CDR1 SGDLS, CDR2 YYNGEE. DNA for the CDR3: TGTGCCAGCAGCGTAGGGGGGGAGGGATTCTATGAGCAGTTCTTC. Encoded protein: CASSVGGEGFYEQFF.

As for this clonotype: A clone one base away is much larger, so this may be a read error. J is TRBJ2-1 and V is TRBV6-2 or TRBV6-3, with D unresolved. The V gene's germline CDR1 is MNHEY and CDR2 SVGEGT. The CDR3 length is 14 residues. The V end lost 10 bases, the J end lost 7 bases, and 20 bases lay between the germline ends. The CDR3 nucleotides are TGTGCCACCCACCACATAGATATCTCAAATGAGCAGTTCTTC. Residues: CATHHIDISNEQFF.

The CDR3 region has the DNA TGTGCCAGCAGCAAGGACGTAGGCTCTGGAAACACCATATATTTT. It yields the protein CASSKDVGSGNTIYF. The rearrangement uses TRBV2 and TRBJ1-3; D is unclear. The CDR3 sequence is 15 residues long. Trimming left V 6 bases short and J 0 bases short, with 12 bases between. CDR1 SNHLY and CDR2 FYNNEI come from the germline V gene. Full variable domain (missing parts from reference TRBV2 and TRBJ1-3): EPEVTQTPSHQVTQMGQEVILRCVPISNHLYFYWYRQILGQKVEFLVSFYNNEISEKSEIFDDQFSVERPDGSNFTLKIRSTKLEDSAMYFCASSKDVGSGNTIYFGEGSWLTVV.

This clonotype has a handful of counts. The chain couples TRBV29-1 to TRBJ2-2; TRBD2 matches 7 bases. Trimming took 8 bases from V and 4 from J; bases not matched to a gene: 10. CDR3 length: 14 residues. From germline, CDR1 is SQVTM and CDR2 ANQGSEA. The chain's CDR3 is CSHDGGRGTGELFF. CDR3 nucleotides: TGCAGCCACGACGGCGGGAGAGGCACCGGGGAGCTGTTTTTT.

This clonotype showed up many times. The chain joins TRBV2 to TRBJ1-4, with TRBD1 identical over 7 bases. The CDR3 runs 14 residues. The V and J ends lost 6 bases and 3 bases, in that order; junction bases with no gene match: 4. CDR1 is SNHLY, CDR2 FYNNEI, per germline. CDR3 nucleotides: TGTGCCAGCAGAGCCGGGACAGCTAATGAAAAACTGTTTTTT. Amino acids: CASRAGTANEKLFF.

This clonotype has a count of ten or more. V usage is TRBV12-3 or TRBV12-4 and J usage is TRBJ1-1, with TRBD1 identical over 8 bases. The J segment lost 4 bases and the V segment lost 6 bases, leaving 4 bases of the junction unmatched. The CDR3 consists of 13 residues. CDR3 sequence (DNA): TGTGCCAGCAGGGACAGGGAGGTCACTGAAGCTTTCTTT. Translating it yields CASRDREVTEAFF.

This clonotype has a count of ten or more. The chain is built from TRBV7-9 and TRBJ2-1, with D maybe TRBD1 (5 bases). V lost 1 base and J lost 4, with 11 bases in between. The V gene's germline CDR1 is SEHNR and CDR2 FQNEAQ (reference sequence). The CDR3 totals 15 residues. The CDR3, as DNA: TGTGCCAGCAGCTTAGATCAGGGTCAATACAATGAGCAGTTCTTC. It encodes CASSLDQGQYNEQFF.